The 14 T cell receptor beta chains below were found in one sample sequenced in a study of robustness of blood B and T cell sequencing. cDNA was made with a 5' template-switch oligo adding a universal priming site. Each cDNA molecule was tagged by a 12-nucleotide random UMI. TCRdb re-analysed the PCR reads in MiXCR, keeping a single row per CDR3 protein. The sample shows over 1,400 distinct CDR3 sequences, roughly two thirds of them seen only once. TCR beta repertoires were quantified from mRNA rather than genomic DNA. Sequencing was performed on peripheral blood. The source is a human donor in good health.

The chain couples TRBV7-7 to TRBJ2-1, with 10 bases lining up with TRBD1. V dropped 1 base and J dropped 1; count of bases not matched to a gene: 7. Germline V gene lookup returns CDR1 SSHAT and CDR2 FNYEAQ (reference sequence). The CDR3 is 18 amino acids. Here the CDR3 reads CASSLDPTGGASYNEQFF. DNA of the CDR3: TGTGCCAGCAGCTTAGATCCGACAGGGGGCGCTTCCTACAATGAGCAGTTCTTC.

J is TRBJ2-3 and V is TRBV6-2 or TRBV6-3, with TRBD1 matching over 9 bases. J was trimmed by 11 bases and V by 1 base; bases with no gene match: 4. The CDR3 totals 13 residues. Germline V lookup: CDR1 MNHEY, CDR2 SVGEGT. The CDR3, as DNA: TGTGCCAGCAGTTACTTCGACAGGGGGAGGCAGTATTTT. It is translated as CASSYFDRGRQYF.

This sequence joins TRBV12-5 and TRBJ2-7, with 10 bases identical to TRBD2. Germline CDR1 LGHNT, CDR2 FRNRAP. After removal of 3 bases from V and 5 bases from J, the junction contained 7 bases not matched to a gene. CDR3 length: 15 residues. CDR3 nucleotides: TGTGCTAGTGGTTTCCGAGCGGGGGGGCCCCACGAGCAGTACTTC. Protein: CASGFRAGGPHEQYF.

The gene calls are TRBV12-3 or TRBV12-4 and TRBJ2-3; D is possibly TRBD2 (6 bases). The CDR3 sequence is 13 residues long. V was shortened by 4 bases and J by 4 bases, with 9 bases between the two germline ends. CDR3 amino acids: CASSWGLPDTQYF. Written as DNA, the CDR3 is TGTGCCAGCAGTTGGGGACTCCCAGATACGCAGTATTTT.

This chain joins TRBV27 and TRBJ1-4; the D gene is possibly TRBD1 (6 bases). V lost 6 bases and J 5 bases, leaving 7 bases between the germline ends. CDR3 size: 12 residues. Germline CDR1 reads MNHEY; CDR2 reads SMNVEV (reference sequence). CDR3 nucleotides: TGTGCCAGCAGGACAGGAAATGAAAAACTGTTTTTT. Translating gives CASRTGNEKLFF.

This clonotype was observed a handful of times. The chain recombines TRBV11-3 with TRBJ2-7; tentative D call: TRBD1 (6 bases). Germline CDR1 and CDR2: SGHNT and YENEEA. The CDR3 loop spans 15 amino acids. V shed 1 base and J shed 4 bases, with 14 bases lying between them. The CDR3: CASSLGAGADYEQYF. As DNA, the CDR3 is TGTGCCAGCAGCTTAGGGGCAGGGGCCGATTACGAGCAGTACTTC.

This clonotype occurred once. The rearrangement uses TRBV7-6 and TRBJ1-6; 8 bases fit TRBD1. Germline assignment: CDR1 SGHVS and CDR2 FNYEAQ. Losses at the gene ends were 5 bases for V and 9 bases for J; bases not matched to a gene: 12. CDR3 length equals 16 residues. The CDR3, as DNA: TGTGCCAGCAGCCCGGACAGGGCGGTCGTAGGTTCACCCCTCCACTTT. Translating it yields CASSPDRAVVGSPLHF.

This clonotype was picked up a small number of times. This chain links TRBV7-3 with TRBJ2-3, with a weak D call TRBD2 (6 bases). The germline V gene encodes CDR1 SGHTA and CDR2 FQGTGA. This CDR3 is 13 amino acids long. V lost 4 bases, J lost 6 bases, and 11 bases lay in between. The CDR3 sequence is CASSSRGGDTQYF. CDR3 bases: TGTGCCAGCAGCTCGCGGGGCGGGGATACGCAGTATTTT.

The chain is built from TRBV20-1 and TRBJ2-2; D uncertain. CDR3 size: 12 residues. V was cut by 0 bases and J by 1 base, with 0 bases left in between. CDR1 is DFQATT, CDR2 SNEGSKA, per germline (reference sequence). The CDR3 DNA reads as TGCAGTGCTAGAGAGAACACCGGGGAGCTGTTTTTT. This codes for CSARENTGELFF.

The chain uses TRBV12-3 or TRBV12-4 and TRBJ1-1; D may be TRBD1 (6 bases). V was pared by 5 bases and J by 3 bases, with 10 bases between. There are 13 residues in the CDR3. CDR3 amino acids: CASSPQGYTEAFF. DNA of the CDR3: TGTGCCAGCAGTCCCCAGGGGTACACTGAAGCTTTCTTT.

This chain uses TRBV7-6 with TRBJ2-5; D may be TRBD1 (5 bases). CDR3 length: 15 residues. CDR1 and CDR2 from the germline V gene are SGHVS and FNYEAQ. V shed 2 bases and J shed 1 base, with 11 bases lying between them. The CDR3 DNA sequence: TGTGCCAGCAGCTTATATCAGGGCCCCCAAGAGACCCAGTACTTC. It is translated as CASSLYQGPQETQYF.

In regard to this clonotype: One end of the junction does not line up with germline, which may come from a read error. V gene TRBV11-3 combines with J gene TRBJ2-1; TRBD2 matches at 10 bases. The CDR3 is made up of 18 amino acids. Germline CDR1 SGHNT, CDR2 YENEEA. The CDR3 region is CVSSFWGSGGSSYNEQFF. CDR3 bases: TGTGTCAGCAGCTTCTGGGGTAGCGGGGGGAGCTCCTACAATGAGCAGTTCTTC.

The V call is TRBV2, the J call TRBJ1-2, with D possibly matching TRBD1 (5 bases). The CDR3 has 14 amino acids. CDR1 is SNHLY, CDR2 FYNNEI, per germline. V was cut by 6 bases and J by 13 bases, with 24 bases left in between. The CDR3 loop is CASSDPLGGPTFTF. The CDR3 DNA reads TGTGCCAGCAGCGACCCCCTGGGGGGACCGACTTTCACCTTC.

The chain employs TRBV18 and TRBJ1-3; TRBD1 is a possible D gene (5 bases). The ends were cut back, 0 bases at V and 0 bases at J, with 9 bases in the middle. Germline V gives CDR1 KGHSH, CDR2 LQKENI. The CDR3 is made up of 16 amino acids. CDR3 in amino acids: CASSPPSGNSGNTIYF. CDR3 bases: TGTGCCAGCTCACCACCGTCAGGGAACTCTGGAAACACCATATATTTT. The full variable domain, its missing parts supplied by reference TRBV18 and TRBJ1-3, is NAGVMQNPRHLVRRRGQEARLRCSPMKGHSHVYWYRQLPEEGLKFMVYLQKENIIDESGMPKERFSAEFPKEGPSILRIQQVVRGDSAAYFCASSPPSGNSGNTIYFGEGSWLTVV.